The T cell receptor (beta chain) described here comes from a study of T cells after yellow fever vaccination. Conversion of TCR transcripts into cDNA relied on 5'RACE template switching, which added a universal primer site and UMIs. MiXCR was run by TCRdb on the 5' RACE reads, yielding one entry per CDR3 protein. The sample records a few hundred thousand distinct CDR3 sequences, around 10% being singletons. The CDR3 covers 15 residues. The germline V gene has CDR1 MNHEY and CDR2 SVGAGI. V was clipped by 3 bases and J by 14 bases, with 20 bases between them. This clonotype has only a few counts. The sequence was collected from a man aged 18 to 35 who received the YFV17D yellow fever vaccine. This specimen consisted of PBMCs, obtained on the day of the first yellow fever vaccination. This rearrangement joins TRBV6-5 to TRBJ1-6; tentatively, D is TRBD1 (5 bases). DNA of the CDR3: TGTGCCAGCAGTTATGAGGGGTCCGGGAGGGAGTCCCTCCACTTT. Translated: CASSYEGSGRESLHF.